One and the same sample provided the 13 T cell receptor beta chains below, sequenced in a study of technical replicates of blood from a handful of donors. Some clones are missing from TCRdb's copy, which holds only in-frame ones; the method was immunoSEQ multiplex PCR. The data show under 80,000 clones, with under 95% seen just once and 0.25% to 0.3% held by the top ten. The specimen sequenced was T cells isolated from PBMCs. The receptors stem from a human donor in good health.

The gene calls are TRBV4-1 and TRBJ1-2, with 11 bases matching TRBD1. The CDR3 totals 18 residues. Per the germline V gene, CDR1 is MGHRA and CDR2 is YSYEKL. V gave up 5 bases and J gave up 1 base; unmatched junction bases: 12. The CDR3, as DNA: TGCGCCAGCAGCTCCACCTCCGGGACAGGGGGTTATAACTATGGCTACACCTTC. Translated, it gives CASSSTSGTGGYNYGYTF.

The CDR3 reads CASSSTGISYEQYF. In DNA, the CDR3 is TGCGCCAGCAGTTCTACCGGGATTTCCTACGAGCAGTACTTC. The rearrangement links TRBV5-1 to TRBJ2-7; possible D gene TRBD2, 5 bases. The V gene lost 5 bases and the J gene lost 1 base, with 13 bases spanning the gap. CDR1 is SGHRS and CDR2 is YFSETQ in the germline V gene. This CDR3 is built from 14 residues.

J is TRBJ2-5 and V is TRBV7-2, with a tentative D call TRBD2 (5 bases). The germline gives CDR1 SGHTA, CDR2 FQGNSA. With 3 bases removed from V and 3 bases from J, the gap between germline ends came to 5 bases. The CDR3 is 12 residues long. CDR3 sequence (DNA): TGTGCCAGCAGCTTCGGGGAAGAGACCCAGTACTTC. Translating it yields CASSFGEETQYF.

This chain links TRBV4-1 with TRBJ1-2, with 8 bases aligning to TRBD1. Trimming took 3 bases from V and 4 from J; bases not matched to a gene: 7. Per the germline V gene, CDR1 is MGHRA and CDR2 is YSYEKL. This CDR3 is built from 15 residues. As DNA, the CDR3 is TGCGCCAGCAGCCAGACCGGGACAGGCTTCTATGGCTACACCTTC. Protein sequence: CASSQTGTGFYGYTF.

This clone was seen only once. The V gene is TRBV6-5, the J gene TRBJ2-3; D ambiguous. The CDR3 runs 14 residues. V was trimmed by 6 bases and J by 3 bases, leaving 13 bases between them. CDR1 and CDR2 (germline): MNHEY, SVGAGI. The CDR3 is CASRSELGTDTQYF. CDR3 bases: TGTGCCAGCAGATCGGAACTCGGGACAGATACGCAGTATTTT.

The chain couples TRBV4-2 to TRBJ1-1, with TRBD1 as a possible D gene (5 bases). This CDR3 contains 17 residues. Germline values: CDR1 LGHNA, CDR2 YNFKEQ. Between the trimmed V and J ends, which lost 0 bases and 1 base, there was a span of 15 bases. CDR3 amino acids: CASSQDGGGRTNTEAFF. The CDR3 nucleotides are TGTGCCAGCAGCCAAGATGGGGGAGGCCGAACGAACACTGAAGCTTTCTTT.

The chain employs TRBV25-1 and TRBJ1-3; D ambiguous. The ends were cut back, 7 bases at V and 3 bases at J, with 4 bases in the middle. The germline CDR1 and CDR2 sequences are MGHDK and SYGVNS. This CDR3 has 11 amino acids. In nucleotides, the CDR3 is TGTGCCAGCAACAATGGAAACACCATATATTTT. It codes for CASNNGNTIYF.

V gene TRBV6-5 combines with J gene TRBJ2-2; no reliable D call. This CDR3 has 11 residues. Deletions cut 8 bases from V and 1 base from J, with 2 bases between. From germline, CDR1 is MNHEY and CDR2 SVGAGI. The CDR3: CASRNTGELFF. The DNA of the CDR3 is TGTGCCAGCCGGAACACCGGGGAGCTGTTTTTT.

This rearrangement joins TRBV4-2 to TRBJ2-2; D may be TRBD1 (5 bases). V was cut by 1 base and J by 4 bases, with 16 bases left in between. Germline V gene data show CDR1 as LGHNA and CDR2 as YNFKEQ. CDR3 length: 17 amino acids. CDR3 sequence: CASSQVAQGEFTGELFF. CDR3 bases: TGTGCCAGCAGCCAAGTAGCTCAGGGCGAGTTCACCGGGGAGCTGTTTTTT.

A single count supports this clone. The chain joins TRBV6-4 to TRBJ2-6; the D gene is possibly TRBD2 (5 bases). The V gene's germline CDR1 is MRHNA and CDR2 SNTAGT. V lost 6 bases and J lost 0, with 6 bases in between. This CDR3 is built from 14 residues. The chain's CDR3 is CASRGDSGANVLTF. Here the CDR3 DNA reads TGTGCCAGCAGGGGAGACTCTGGGGCCAACGTCCTGACTTTC.

The chain links TRBV4-2 to TRBJ2-1, with D unclear. Germline V CDR1 and CDR2: LGHNA, YNFKEQ. The CDR3 loop spans 14 amino acids. Trimming took off 4 bases at V and 5 bases at J, with 12 bases between the two ends. CDR3 loop: CASSLSSSNNEQFF. For the CDR3, the DNA is TGTGCCAGCAGCCTTAGTAGTAGTAACAATGAGCAGTTCTTC.

The rearrangement joins TRBV6-5 to TRBJ1-2, with D possibly being TRBD1 (5 bases). Germline V lookup: CDR1 MNHEY, CDR2 SVGAGI. Trimming shortened V by 2 bases and J by 4 bases, and 8 bases separated the two germline ends. This CDR3 region has 13 residues. The CDR3 here is CASSYGTFYGYTF. The CDR3 coding sequence is TGTGCCAGCAGTTACGGGACTTTCTATGGCTACACCTTC.

This rearrangement joins TRBV28 to TRBJ2-7; 7 bases are shared with TRBD2. With V trimmed by 2 bases and J by 3 bases, 7 bases remained unmatched. Germline V gene sequence: CDR1 MDHEN, CDR2 SYDVKM. The CDR3 is 15 residues long. CDR3 sequence: CASSLLAELSYEQYF. CDR3 coding DNA: TGTGCCAGCAGTTTACTAGCGGAACTTAGCTACGAGCAGTACTTC.